This is a list of T cell receptor beta chains from one sample in a study of regulatory T cells in long-lasting Graves disease. TCRdb reanalysed the multiplex PCR reads using MiXCR and keeps one entry per CDR3 protein. The sample lists 400,000 to 550,000 distinct CDR3 sequences, around 15% occurring once. These data were also reused for a study on T cells in Graves' hyperthyroidism and ophthalmopathy.

The sequenced sample was peripheral blood mononuclear cells (PBMCs), obtained at new diagnosis, from a patient treated with antithyroid drugs. Source of these receptors: a young woman with Graves disease. The CDR3 runs from the conserved cysteine through the conserved F or W. The D gene is left open where the match is weak. Some rows have no size entry. The others give once, few or many, or a class for an expanded clone.

J gene,V gene,D gene,clone size,CDR3 protein,CDR3 DNA
TRBJ2-1,TRBV6-1,TRBD2,.,CASRRLAGDPYNEQFF,TGTGCCAGCAGAAGACTAGCGGGAGACCCCTACAATGAGCAGTTCTTC
TRBJ2-1,TRBV27,.,few,CASSPSALNEQFF,TGTGCCAGCAGTCCATCCGCCCTCAATGAGCAGTTCTTC
TRBJ1-1,TRBV12-3/TRBV12-4,.,many,CASRATNPYTEAFF,TGTGCCAGCAGGGCGACCAATCCCTACACTGAAGCTTTCTTT
TRBJ2-6,TRBV12-3/TRBV12-4,.,.,CASSLAGSGANVLTF,TGTGCCAGCAGTTTAGCGGGCTCTGGGGCCAACGTCCTGACTTTC
TRBJ2-2,TRBV20-1,TRBD2,many,CSAWTSGATGELFF,TGCAGTGCTTGGACTAGCGGGGCCACCGGGGAGCTGTTTTTT
TRBJ2-2,TRBV6-4,TRBD2,.,CASIGSGRGTGELFF,TGTGCCAGCATCGGGAGCGGGAGAGGTACCGGGGAGCTGTTTTTT
TRBJ1-2,TRBV5-6,.,.,CASSLDTYGYTF,TGTGCCAGCAGCCTTGATACCTATGGCTACACCTTC
TRBJ2-5,TRBV10-3,.,few,CAIKGQAAQETQYF,TGTGCCATCAAAGGGCAGGCAGCTCAAGAGACCCAGTACTTC
TRBJ1-2,TRBV7-2,.,.,CASTQTGGANDYGYTF,TGTGCCAGCACCCAAACGGGGGGTGCTAATGACTATGGCTACACCTTC
TRBJ2-7,TRBV11-1,.,few,CASSLRLGRNYEQYF,TGTGCCAGCAGCTTGAGGCTTGGCCGAAACTACGAGCAGTACTTC
TRBJ2-5,TRBV11-2,.,many,CASSLERFQETQYF,TGTGCCAGCAGCTTAGAGCGATTCCAAGAGACCCAGTACTTC
TRBJ1-1,TRBV27,TRBD1,few,CASRGDRENTEAFF,TGTGCCAGCAGGGGGGACAGGGAGAACACTGAAGCTTTCTTT
TRBJ1-5,TRBV20-1,.,.,CSALRGGGGQPQHF,TGCAGTGCTCTGCGGGGGGGGGGGGGTCAGCCCCAGCATTTT
TRBJ2-1,TRBV7-3,TRBD2,many,CASSSSGANNEQFF,TGTGCCAGCAGCTCTAGCGGGGCCAACAATGAGCAGTTCTTC
TRBJ2-7,TRBV4-2,.,.,CASSQVRDAAYEQYF,TGTGCCAGCAGCCAAGTTAGGGACGCTGCCTACGAGCAGTACTTC
TRBJ2-7,TRBV6-5,TRBD2,many,CASSLKRDSYEQYF,TGTGCCAGCAGTTTAAAGCGGGACTCCTACGAGCAGTACTTC
TRBJ1-5,TRBV12-3/TRBV12-4,.,few,CASSLPGSTNQPQHF,TGTGCCAGCAGTTTACCAGGGTCCACCAATCAGCCCCAGCATTTT
TRBJ1-1,TRBV28,.,many,CASTTPSMARNTEAFF,TGTGCCAGCACCACACCGTCGATGGCACGAAACACTGAAGCTTTCTTT
TRBJ1-1,TRBV9,.,many,CASSVGQWNTEAFF,TGTGCCAGCAGCGTAGGGCAGTGGAACACTGAAGCTTTCTTT
TRBJ2-1,TRBV24-1,.,.,CATSPWGGPYNEQFF,TGTGCCACCAGTCCGTGGGGGGGCCCCTACAATGAGCAGTTCTTC
TRBJ1-2,TRBV12-3/TRBV12-4,.,many,CASSGVQDYGYTF,TGTGCCAGCAGTGGTGTACAGGACTATGGCTACACCTTC
TRBJ2-7,TRBV3-1,.,many,CASSHTDSTYEQYF,TGTGCCAGCAGCCACACCGACAGTACCTACGAGCAGTACTTC
TRBJ1-1,TRBV25-1,.,few,CASSELSLGVPEAFF,TGTGCCAGCAGTGAACTCTCTTTGGGGGTACCTGAAGCTTTCTTT
TRBJ2-7,TRBV27,.,few,CASSLTWDSYEQYF,TGTGCCAGCAGTTTGACCTGGGACTCCTACGAGCAGTACTTC
TRBJ2-3,TRBV30,.,.,CAFSGRTDTQYF,TGTGCCTTTAGCGGACGCACAGATACGCAGTATTTT
TRBJ2-7,TRBV29-1,.,.,CSVSGRLTYEQYF,TGCAGCGTCTCAGGGCGACTAACCTACGAGCAGTACTTC
TRBJ2-4,TRBV14,TRBD2,.,CASSPGLVENIQYF,TGTGCCAGCAGCCCGGGACTAGTCGAAAACATTCAGTACTTC
TRBJ2-1,TRBV12-3/TRBV12-4,TRBD2,many,CASSYTSGPSSYNEQFF,TGTGCCAGCAGCTATACTAGCGGGCCAAGCTCCTACAATGAGCAGTTCTTC
TRBJ1-5,TRBV28,.,.,CATAGYSNQPQHF,TGTGCCACCGCCGGATATAGCAATCAGCCCCAGCATTTT
TRBJ2-7,TRBV2,.,many,CASREDTKTYEQYF,TGTGCCAGCAGGGAGGACACCAAAACCTACGAGCAGTACTTC